This T cell receptor beta chain emerged from a study of metastatic and nonmetastatic thyroid tumors. Through MiXCR, TCRdb re-clonotyped the PCR reads. The sample holds 17,000 or so clones, about 25% seen once. The germline CDR1 and CDR2 sequences are SGHTA and FQGNSA. CDR3 length equals 15 residues. Trimming removed 3 bases at V and 2 bases at J, with 14 bases between. No treatment of any kind had been given to any patient before thyroid surgery. Specimen: adjacent normal tissue. V gene TRBV7-2 combines with J gene TRBJ2-7; perhaps D is TRBD1 or TRBD2 (5 bases each). The receptor comes from a female donor with papillary thyroid cancer or a benign thyroid nodule (not recorded which). Some clones in this sample may be carry-over from other donors' samples. The CDR3 region has the DNA TGTGCCAGCAGCTTTGTTGGGGACGGCGCCTACGAGCAGTACTTC. Translated, it gives CASSFVGDGAYEQYF.